A selection of T cell receptor beta chains follows, all from one sample in a study of human T cells and chemical hapten exposure. A single record per CDR3 protein comes from TCRdb applying MiXCR to the RACE reads. Here the sample spans just over 90,000 distinct CDR3 sequences, roughly 8% being singletons. The sample was whole blood. These receptors were collected from a female donor in good health. Some clones in this sample may be carry-over from other donors' samples. CDR3s include the opening cysteine and the closing phenylalanine or tryptophan. A D gene is named only where the DNA matches it firmly. Size is stated for part of the rows, as once, few or many counts, or as a class when the clone is expanded.

V: TRBV20-1; D: -; size: many; J: TRBJ1-1; CDR3: CSAQFGPFNTEAFF; DNA: TGCAGTGCTCAGTTTGGGCCCTTCAACACTGAAGCTTTCTTT
V: TRBV7-9; D: -; size: few; J: TRBJ2-6; CDR3: CASNPLGPTGANVLTF; DNA: TGTGCCAGCAACCCCTTAGGCCCCACTGGGGCCAACGTCCTGACTTTC
V: TRBV6-5; D: -; size: many; J: TRBJ2-5; CDR3: CASSYSARNYQETQYF; DNA: TGTGCCAGCAGTTACTCGGCACGAAATTACCAAGAGACCCAGTACTTC
V: TRBV3-1; D: -; size: -; J: TRBJ2-1; CDR3: CASSHLPGEIMNEQFF; DNA: TGTGCCAGCAGCCATCTCCCGGGAGAGATTATGAATGAGCAGTTCTTC
V: TRBV7-2; D: -; size: few; J: TRBJ1-1; CDR3: CASSFSGSEAFF; DNA: TGTGCCAGCAGCTTCTCAGGGTCAGAAGCTTTCTTT
V: TRBV6-4; D: -; size: few; J: TRBJ1-1; CDR3: CASRAGVHTEAFF; DNA: TGTGCCAGCAGGGCCGGGGTTCACACTGAAGCTTTCTTT
V: TRBV7-8; D: TRBD2; size: few; J: TRBJ2-1; CDR3: CASSSTPSGSGSYNEQFF; DNA: TGTGCCAGCAGCTCCACGCCTAGCGGGAGTGGTTCCTACAATGAGCAGTTCTTC
V: TRBV19; D: TRBD2; size: -; J: TRBJ2-1; CDR3: CASSGLAGGSYNEQFF; DNA: TGTGCCAGTAGCGGACTAGCGGGAGGTTCGTACAATGAGCAGTTCTTC
V: TRBV12-3/TRBV12-4; D: -; size: few; J: TRBJ2-7; CDR3: CASSFGRRLSEQYF; DNA: TGTGCCAGCAGTTTTGGACGGCGCTTGTCTGAGCAGTACTTC
V: TRBV28; D: -; size: few; J: TRBJ2-7; CDR3: CASSLLPGRGEQYF; DNA: TGTGCCAGCAGTTTACTTCCAGGCCGAGGCGAGCAGTACTTC
V: TRBV14; D: -; size: few; J: TRBJ1-1; CDR3: CASSQDIGRGLMNTEAFF; DNA: TGTGCCAGCAGCCAAGATATAGGCAGGGGTCTTATGAACACTGAAGCTTTCTTT
V: TRBV11-3; D: TRBD1; size: many; J: TRBJ2-6; CDR3: CASSFLDRVVVLTF; DNA: TGTGCCAGCAGCTTCCTCGACAGGGTAGTCGTCCTGACTTTC
V: TRBV7-8; D: TRBD2; size: few; J: TRBJ2-7; CDR3: CASSQGLAGVEQYF; DNA: TGTGCCAGCAGCCAGGGACTAGCGGGAGTTGAGCAGTACTTC
V: TRBV28; D: -; size: many; J: TRBJ1-1; CDR3: CASSYPRAMNTEAFF; DNA: TGTGCCAGCAGTTATCCCAGAGCTATGAACACTGAAGCTTTCTTT
V: TRBV28; D: -; size: few; J: TRBJ2-7; CDR3: CASSVKTAYEQYF; DNA: TGTGCCAGCAGTGTGAAGACAGCCTACGAGCAGTACTTC
V: TRBV14; D: -; size: many; J: TRBJ2-1; CDR3: CASSQDLGRTAKEDEQFF; DNA: TGTGCCAGCAGCCAAGATTTGGGGAGGACCGCTAAGGAAGATGAGCAGTTCTTC
V: TRBV11-2; D: TRBD1; size: -; J: TRBJ1-4; CDR3: CASSWTGGPNEKLFF; DNA: TGTGCCAGCAGCTGGACAGGGGGGCCAAATGAAAAACTGTTTTTT
V: TRBV29-1; D: TRBD1; size: few; J: TRBJ2-7; CDR3: CSVSGQAVVGDEQYF; DNA: TGCAGCGTTTCCGGACAGGCCGTCGTGGGGGACGAGCAGTACTTC
V: TRBV5-1; D: -; size: -; J: TRBJ2-1; CDR3: CASSFGGQDEQFF; DNA: TGCGCCAGCAGCTTCGGGGGTCAGGATGAGCAGTTCTTC
V: TRBV19; D: -; size: -; J: TRBJ2-3; CDR3: CASSIQGRTDTQYF; DNA: TGTGCCAGTAGTATACAGGGACGGACAGATACGCAGTATTTT
V: TRBV28; D: -; size: -; J: TRBJ1-1; CDR3: CASSFRGEGDRRAFF; DNA: TGTGCCAGCAGCTTCAGAGGAGAAGGCGATAGGCGGGCTTTCTTT
V: TRBV28; D: -; size: few; J: TRBJ2-2; CDR3: CASSRTGTFNAGELFF; DNA: TGTGCCAGCAGTAGAACCGGGACTTTTAACGCCGGGGAGCTGTTTTTT
V: TRBV7-9; D: TRBD2; size: many; J: TRBJ2-1; CDR3: CASSRTSGRGDEQFF; DNA: TGTGCCAGCAGCCGGACTAGCGGGAGAGGGGATGAGCAGTTCTTC
V: TRBV20-1; D: TRBD2; size: few; J: TRBJ2-1; CDR3: CSATAGSTGDEQFF; DNA: TGCAGTGCTACAGCGGGATCCACGGGTGATGAGCAGTTCTTC
V: TRBV4-1; D: TRBD2; size: few; J: TRBJ2-5; CDR3: CASSQGGSDQETQYF; DNA: TGCGCCAGCAGCCAAGGCGGGAGCGACCAAGAGACCCAGTACTTC
V: TRBV3-1; D: TRBD1; size: -; J: TRBJ1-6; CDR3: CASSPTRTGTAYYNSPLHF; DNA: TGTGCCAGCAGCCCAACCCGAACAGGGACAGCTTATTATAATTCACCCCTCCACTTT
V: TRBV15; D: -; size: -; J: TRBJ2-6; CDR3: CATSSERLPQGSGANVLTF; DNA: TGTGCCACCAGCAGTGAACGACTCCCACAGGGCTCTGGGGCCAACGTCCTGACTTTC
V: TRBV30; D: -; size: few; J: TRBJ2-5; CDR3: CAWSLASQETQYF; DNA: TGTGCCTGGAGCCTAGCGAGCCAAGAGACCCAGTACTTC
V: TRBV4-2; D: -; size: few; J: TRBJ2-7; CDR3: CASSQGLAAYYEQYF; DNA: TGTGCCAGCAGCCAAGGGCTAGCAGCTTACTACGAGCAGTACTTC
V: TRBV20-1; D: -; size: few; J: TRBJ1-1; CDR3: CSAKRSGSESTEAFF; DNA: TGCAGTGCTAAGAGATCTGGGTCTGAGTCGACTGAAGCTTTCTTT
V: TRBV12-3/TRBV12-4; D: -; size: -; J: TRBJ2-6; CDR3: CASSLRVPGANVLTF; DNA: TGTGCCAGCAGTTTACGCGTTCCGGGGGCCAACGTCCTGACTTTC
V: TRBV9; D: -; size: few; J: TRBJ2-7; CDR3: CASSLGIFSYEQYF; DNA: TGTGCCAGCAGCCTTGGCATCTTCTCCTACGAGCAGTACTTC
V: TRBV20-1; D: -; size: many; J: TRBJ2-7; CDR3: CSASEPRSTEQYF; DNA: TGCAGTGCTTCTGAGCCCAGGTCCACCGAGCAGTACTTC
V: TRBV7-2; D: -; size: few; J: TRBJ1-4; CDR3: CASSFDRTTNEKLFF; DNA: TGTGCCAGCAGCTTCGACCGGACAACTAATGAAAAACTGTTTTTT
V: TRBV14; D: TRBD1; size: few; J: TRBJ1-6; CDR3: CASSPTGVGSPLHF; DNA: TGTGCCAGCAGCCCGACAGGGGTTGGATCACCCCTCCACTTT